This entry lists 5 T cell receptor beta chains sequenced from one sample in a study of Ad26.COV2.S vaccination and SARS-CoV-2 variants. TCRdb's table, derived via immunoSEQ multiplex PCR, lists solely in-frame clones and lacks some. Among about 87,000 clones listed, 82% were seen once. The sample consisted of peripheral blood, taken after recovery from COVID-19. The receptors here all came from a human donor who had recovered from COVID-19.

This clone was seen more than once but under ten times. The genes are TRBV27 and TRBJ1-6, with a weak D call TRBD1 (5 bases). Germline V gene sequence: CDR1 MNHEY, CDR2 SMNVEV (reference sequence). Trimming left V 7 bases short and J 7 bases short, with 26 bases between. The CDR3 runs to 18 residues. CDR3 amino acids: CASNAVSGGWGGNSPLHF. CDR3 nucleotide sequence: TGTGCCAGCAATGCCGTTTCGGGTGGATGGGGCGGCAATTCACCCCTCCACTTT.

The rearrangement links TRBV6-5 to TRBJ2-7; 8 nucleotides align to TRBD1. Germline values: CDR1 MNHEY, CDR2 SVGAGI. J gave up 6 bases and V 7 bases, and 11 bases lay outside the gene matches. The CDR3 covers 14 residues. The CDR3 spells CASNMARGQGEQYF. CDR3 nucleotides: TGTGCCAGCAACATGGCCAGGGGGCAGGGCGAGCAGTACTTC.

The chain is built from TRBV7-3 and TRBJ2-2; 7 nucleotides agree with TRBD2. V was clipped by 6 bases and J by 7 bases; unmatched bases: 5. This CDR3 region has 13 residues. Germline lookup yields CDR1 SGHTA and CDR2 FQGTGA. The CDR3 protein is CASRIAGGGELFF. The CDR3 DNA sequence: TGTGCCAGCAGAATAGCGGGCGGCGGGGAGCTGTTTTTT.

This chain links TRBV6-2 or TRBV6-3 with TRBJ2-1, with 14 bases aligning to TRBD2. Germline V gene sequence: CDR1 MNHEY, CDR2 SVGEGT. The CDR3 has 16 residues. V was clipped by 5 bases and J by 10 bases; unmatched bases: 10. In DNA, the CDR3 is TGTGCCAGCAGTCCGGCCCGGACTAGCGGGAGGCGGGAGCAGTTCTTC. Translating gives CASSPARTSGRREQFF.

The chain couples TRBV6-5 to TRBJ2-7, with D perhaps TRBD1 or TRBD2 (5 bases each). Germline loops: CDR1 MNHEY, CDR2 SVGAGI. V lost 2 bases and J 0 bases, leaving 11 bases between the germline ends. The CDR3 is 15 residues long. This chain's CDR3 is CASSYGDVNSYEQYF. Here the CDR3 DNA reads TGTGCCAGCAGTTACGGGGACGTCAACTCCTACGAGCAGTACTTC.